The T cell receptor beta chain under discussion was sequenced for a study of control samples from healthy donors and cancer patients. Assay used: immunoSEQ multiplex PCR; TCRdb lists only in-frame clones, some missing. Of some 37,000 clones in the sample, 80% to 95% were seen once. The germline V gene has CDR1 MGHRA and CDR2 YSYEKL. Between the trimmed V and J ends, which lost 6 bases and 0 bases, there was a span of 9 bases. The CDR3 length is 15 residues. Sample: blood. The source of this sequence is a woman aged 50 to 60 in good health. V gene TRBV4-1 combines with J gene TRBJ2-6, with D maybe TRBD1 (5 bases). CDR3 residues: CASRPGNSGANVLTF. In nucleotides, the CDR3 is TGCGCCAGCAGACCAGGGAACTCTGGGGCCAACGTCCTGACTTTC.